A single sample gave rise to the 30 T cell receptor beta chains below, sequenced in a study of blood T cell repertoires in COVID-19. The data were produced by immunoSEQ multiplex PCR, yet TCRdb's version contains in-frame clones alone and is incomplete. The sample shows 75,000 to 95,000 clones, roughly 70% of them seen only once. Source material: peripheral blood. These receptors all come from a man between 65 and 80 years old with COVID-19, enrolled during active disease.

The chain carries TRBV4-1 and TRBJ2-5, with 7 nucleotides matching TRBD1. Germline values: CDR1 MGHRA, CDR2 YSYEKL. J was trimmed by 5 bases and V by 1 base; bases with no gene match: 7. This CDR3 is built from 15 residues. The CDR3 DNA reads TGCGCCAGCAGCCAAGTGCCCGGACAGGCGGAGACCCAGTACTTC. As protein: CASSQVPGQAETQYF.

This chain links TRBV7-3 with TRBJ2-1; D perhaps matches TRBD2 (5 bases). The CDR3 is 15 residues long. V lost 0 bases, J lost 8 bases, and 14 bases lay in between. Germline V gene data show CDR1 as SGHTA and CDR2 as FQGTGA. The CDR3 is CASSLTVVGGHEQFF. The CDR3 coding sequence is TGTGCCAGCAGCTTAACGGTTGTAGGAGGCCATGAGCAGTTCTTC. The whole variable domain, filled in from reference TRBV7-3 and TRBJ2-1, reads GAGVSQTPSNKVTEKGKYVELRCDPISGHTALYWYRQSLGQGPEFLIYFQGTGAADDSGLPNDRFFAVRPEGSVSTLKIQRTERGDSAVYLCASSLTVVGGHEQFFGPGTRLTVL.

The genes are TRBV5-1 and TRBJ2-1; 8 bases fit TRBD2. Trimming at V came to 4 bases and at J to 0 bases, leaving 6 bases not matched to a gene. Germline CDR1 is SGHRS and CDR2 is YFSETQ. The CDR3 totals 16 residues. The CDR3: CASSSLTSGSYNEQFF. The CDR3, as DNA: TGCGCCAGCAGCAGCCTAACTAGCGGCTCCTACAATGAGCAGTTCTTC.

The genes are TRBV23-1 and TRBJ2-5, with TRBD2 as a possible D gene (5 bases). TRBV23-1 is classed as an ORF, of uncertain function. V was shortened by 1 base and J by 0 bases, with 12 bases between the two germline ends. This CDR3 comprises 16 residues. The CDR3 DNA is TGCGCCAGCAGTCAATTTCGGACGGGGTACCAAGAGACCCAGTACTTC. This encodes CASSQFRTGYQETQYF.

This chain joins TRBV2 and TRBJ1-5; 9 bases align to TRBD1. J was trimmed by 11 bases and V by 9 bases; bases with no gene match: 20. Germline values: CDR1 SNHLY, CDR2 FYNNEI. This CDR3 has 16 residues. Written as DNA, the CDR3 is TGTGCCAGTCGGACCTTACCGGGACAGGGAATCACAGCCCAGCATTTT. Encoded protein: CASRTLPGQGITAQHF.

The CDR3 region has the DNA TGTGCCAGCAGCCAATGGCCGGGACAGGGGGCGGGGGATGAAAAACTGTTTTTT. It encodes CASSQWPGQGAGDEKLFF. The gene calls are TRBV4-2 and TRBJ1-4, with 12 bases matching TRBD1. The CDR3 covers 18 residues. CDR1 LGHNA and CDR2 YNFKEQ come from the germline V gene. With 2 bases clipped from V and 6 bases from J, the junction kept 10 bases outside the gene matches.

The rearrangement uses TRBV7-2 and TRBJ2-1; D possibly corresponds to TRBD2 (5 bases). This CDR3 has 15 residues. Per the germline V gene, CDR1 is SGHTA and CDR2 is FQGNSA. The V end lost 5 bases, the J end lost 1 base, and 12 bases lay between the germline ends. CDR3 residues: CASSPISGSYNEQFF. Written as DNA, the CDR3 is TGTGCCAGCAGCCCCATCAGCGGTTCCTACAATGAGCAGTTCTTC. Full variable domain (rest looked up from reference TRBV7-2 and TRBJ2-1): GAGVSQSPSNKVTEKGKDVELRCDPISGHTALYWYRQSLGQGLEFLIYFQGNSAPDKSGLPSDRFSAERTGGSVSTLTIQRTQQEDSAVYLCASSPISGSYNEQFFGPGTRLTVL.

Here the CDR3 reads CASSFRTGGNYGYTF. The CDR3 DNA follows: TGTGCCAGCAGTTTCCGGACAGGGGGGAACTATGGCTACACCTTC. This chain uses TRBV27 with TRBJ1-2, with 10 bases fitting TRBD1. V was pared by 3 bases and J by 2 bases, with 3 bases of the junction left unmatched. The CDR3 spans 15 residues. The germline V gene encodes CDR1 MNHEY and CDR2 SMNVEV (reference sequence).

As DNA, the CDR3 is TGCGCCAGCAGCCAGGGATTAGCGGGAGGGACAGATACGCAGTATTTT. It specifies CASSQGLAGGTDTQYF. The chain recombines TRBV4-1 with TRBJ2-3, with TRBD2 matching 11 bases. The ends lost 3 bases at V and 3 bases at J; junction bases unmatched: 5. Germline-derived CDR1 and CDR2 are MGHRA and YSYEKL. The CDR3 is 16 amino acids.

The chain couples TRBV19 to TRBJ1-4; tentative D call: TRBD1 (6 bases). This CDR3 contains 15 residues. V was trimmed by 4 bases and J by 6 bases, leaving 15 bases between them. Germline CDR1 reads LNHDA; CDR2 reads SQIVND (reference sequence). CDR3 amino acids: CASSTDRNGDEKLFF. For the CDR3, the DNA is TGTGCCAGTAGTACCGACAGGAACGGGGATGAAAAACTGTTTTTT. The entire variable domain, with the rest obtained from reference TRBV19 and TRBJ1-4, is as follows: DGGITQSPKYLFRKEGQNVTLSCEQNLNHDAMYWYRQDPGQGLRLIYYSQIVNDFQKGDIAEGYSVSREKKESFPLTVTSAQKNPTAFYLCASSTDRNGDEKLFFGSGTQLSVL.

V and J are TRBV5-4 and TRBJ1-1, with TRBD1 as a possible D gene (5 bases). CDR3 size: 15 residues. Trimming left V 4 bases short and J 1 base short, with 14 bases between. CDR1 and CDR2 (germline): SGHNT, YYREEE (reference sequence). The CDR3 sequence: CASSPLIGANTEAFF. The CDR3 DNA reads as TGTGCCAGCAGCCCGTTGATAGGGGCGAACACTGAAGCTTTCTTT.

This rearrangement joins TRBV2 to TRBJ2-7; a possible D gene is TRBD1 (5 bases). Germline V gene sequence: CDR1 SNHLY, CDR2 FYNNEI. With 6 bases removed from V and 2 bases from J, the gap between germline ends came to 8 bases. CDR3 length equals 12 residues. CDR3 protein: CASRGATYEQYF. The CDR3 DNA reads as TGTGCCAGCAGAGGGGCCACCTACGAGCAGTACTTC.

J is TRBJ2-3 and V is TRBV3-1 (or the pseudogene TRBV3-2); D ambiguous. This CDR3 is 11 amino acids long. CDR1 and CDR2 (germline): LGHDT, YNNKEL (reference sequence). Trimming pared 5 bases from V and 5 bases from J, leaving 5 bases between. The CDR3 protein is CASSARDTQYF. The CDR3 nucleotides read TGTGCCAGCAGCGCTAGAGATACGCAGTATTTT.

This CDR3 reads CASSLEPSSFRLGEQYF. In nucleotides, the CDR3 is TGTGCCAGCAGCTTAGAGCCCTCTAGCTTCCGATTGGGCGAGCAGTACTTC. This chain uses TRBV11-2 with TRBJ2-7, with D maybe TRBD2 (5 bases). Germline V gene data show CDR1 as SGHAT and CDR2 as FQNNGV. The CDR3 has 17 amino acids. V lost 0 bases, J lost 6 bases, and 21 bases lay in between.

The chain employs TRBV3-1 (or the pseudogene TRBV3-2) and TRBJ2-7, with 7 bases that match TRBD1. The CDR3 has 16 amino acids. J was trimmed by 1 base and V by 0 bases; bases with no gene match: 6. CDR1 is LGHDT, CDR2 YNNKEL, per germline (reference sequence). The CDR3 DNA reads TGTGCCAGCAGCCAAGAGAAGGGGGCGGGTTCCTACGAGCAGTACTTC. Translation: CASSQEKGAGSYEQYF.

DNA for the CDR3: TGTGCCAGCAGCTCGGACAGGTTCCTGACCGAGCAGTACTTC. Translated: CASSSDRFLTEQYF. The genes are TRBV7-9 and TRBJ2-7; 7 bases are shared with TRBD1. The CDR3 loop spans 14 amino acids. CDR1 SEHNR and CDR2 FQNEAQ come from the germline V gene (reference sequence). Trimming removed 4 bases from V and 6 bases from J; junction bases left unmatched: 9.

The chain couples TRBV30 to TRBJ1-6; 9 bases map to TRBD1. The CDR3 extends over 13 amino acids. V lost 3 bases and J lost 7; bases outside the gene matches: 1. The germline V gene encodes CDR1 GTSNPN and CDR2 SVGIG (reference sequence). CDR3 sequence (DNA): TGTGCCTGGAGAGGGACAGGGAATTCACCCCTCCACTTT. This encodes CAWRGTGNSPLHF.

The DNA for the CDR3 is TGTGCCAGCAGCTTGGCCGGGACAGGGATATCTTTAGCCAACTATGGCTACACCTTC. Protein: CASSLAGTGISLANYGYTF. This sequence joins TRBV5-5 and TRBJ1-2; 9 bases map to TRBD1. CDR1 SGHKS and CDR2 YYEKEE come from the germline V gene (reference sequence). V was clipped by 0 bases and J by 2 bases; unmatched bases: 14. CDR3 size: 19 residues.

This rearrangement joins TRBV5-1 to TRBJ1-4; D remains ambiguous. The germline CDR1 and CDR2 sequences are SGHRS and YFSETQ. CDR3 length: 18 residues. V lost 4 bases, J lost 7 bases, and 26 bases lay in between. As DNA, the CDR3 is TGCGCCAGCAGCCCACAGAACCCTTTTCTTCGTAGTCGTGAAAAACTGTTTTTT. It yields the protein CASSPQNPFLRSREKLFF.

The chain links TRBV11-1 to TRBJ2-7; TRBD2 is a possible D gene (5 bases). The ends were cut back, 4 bases at V and 3 bases at J, with 13 bases in the middle. This CDR3 region has 14 residues. The germline V gene encodes CDR1 SGHAT and CDR2 FQDESV (reference sequence). The CDR3 loop reads CASSSLGSDYEQYF. DNA of the CDR3: TGTGCCAGCAGCTCCTTGGGGAGTGACTACGAGCAGTACTTC.

This clone was found once. The chain couples TRBV7-9 to TRBJ2-3, with D uncertain. Germline V gives CDR1 SEHNR, CDR2 FQNEAQ (reference sequence). V lost 1 base and J 2 bases, leaving 10 bases between the germline ends. The CDR3 has 15 amino acids. The CDR3 spells CASSLGRLDTDTQYF. The CDR3 DNA reads as TGTGCCAGCAGCTTAGGGCGGTTAGACACAGATACGCAGTATTTT. Full variable domain (rest looked up from reference TRBV7-9 and TRBJ2-3): DTGVSQNPRHKITKRGQNVTFRCDPISEHNRLYWYRQTLGQGPEFLTYFQNEAQLEKSRLLSDRFSAERPKGSFSTLEIQRTEQGDSAMYLCASSLGRLDTDTQYFGPGTRLTVL.

The chain combines TRBV6-6 with TRBJ2-3, with 8 bases matching TRBD2. The germline CDR1 and CDR2 sequences are MNHNY and SVGAGI (reference sequence). The CDR3 extends over 16 amino acids. Losses at the gene ends were 6 bases for V and 2 bases for J; bases not matched to a gene: 10. Here the CDR3 DNA reads TGTGCCAGCAGCCCCGGGGCCGGACTAGCCACAGATACGCAGTATTTT. Amino acid sequence: CASSPGAGLATDTQYF.

The rearrangement uses TRBV7-3 and TRBJ2-1; possibly TRBD2 for D (6 bases). V was pared by 4 bases and J by 2 bases, with 9 bases between. CDR1 is SGHTA and CDR2 is FQGTGA in the germline V gene. The CDR3 contains 14 residues. CDR3 bases: TGTGCCAGCAGCTCGTCGGGGGCCTACAATGAGCAGTTCTTC. Translated, it gives CASSSSGAYNEQFF.

This sequence joins TRBV15 and TRBJ1-4; perhaps TRBD1 as D (5 bases). Deletions cut 0 bases from V and 7 bases from J, with 6 bases between. Germline assignment: CDR1 LNHNV and CDR2 YYDKDF (reference sequence). This CDR3 spans 13 amino acids. The CDR3 protein is CATSRDQGEKLFF. CDR3 nucleotide sequence: TGTGCCACCAGCAGAGATCAGGGTGAAAAACTGTTTTTT.

The chain recombines TRBV12-3 or TRBV12-4 with TRBJ2-5; D gene ambiguous. The CDR3 extends over 13 amino acids. Deletions cut 3 bases from V and 3 bases from J, with 8 bases between. CDR3 amino acids: CASSFFRKETQYF. In nucleotides, the CDR3 is TGTGCCAGCAGTTTCTTCAGGAAAGAGACCCAGTACTTC.

This chain links TRBV7-2 with TRBJ2-1; TRBD1 matches 9 bases. The germline gives CDR1 SGHTA, CDR2 FQGNSA. J lost 8 bases, V lost 2 bases, and 16 bases had no gene match. The CDR3 length is 18 residues. The CDR3 nucleotides are TGTGCCAGCAGCTTATTAGGGCCGGGACAGGGAATCCTCCATGAGCAGTTCTTC. Protein product: CASSLLGPGQGILHEQFF.

This clone was counted only a few times. The V gene is TRBV5-3, the J gene TRBJ2-7; 10 nucleotides align to TRBD1. TRBV5-3 is placed among ORFs of uncertain function. The V segment lost 4 bases and the J segment 4 bases; nucleotides outside the gene matches: 14. The CDR3 contains 17 residues. The CDR3: CARSPSPGQGFRYEQYF. The CDR3 DNA reads as TGTGCCAGAAGCCCTTCGCCGGGACAGGGGTTTAGGTACGAGCAGTACTTC.

The V call is TRBV30, the J call TRBJ2-1, with D hard to call. Deletions cut 3 bases from V and 2 bases from J, with 11 bases between. Per the germline V gene, CDR1 is GTSNPN and CDR2 is SVGIG (reference sequence). The CDR3 is made up of 14 amino acids. CDR3 protein: CAWSPGAAYNEQFF. The CDR3 DNA is TGTGCCTGGAGCCCCGGAGCAGCCTACAATGAGCAGTTCTTC. The entire variable domain, with the rest obtained from reference TRBV30 and TRBJ2-1, is as follows: SQTIHQWPATLVQPVGSPLSLECTVEGTSNPNLYWYRQAAGRGLQLLFYSVGIGQISSEVPQNLSASRPQDRQFILSSKKLLLSDSGFYLCAWSPGAAYNEQFFGPGTRLTVL.

The chain uses TRBV5-4 and TRBJ1-2; possible D gene TRBD1, 5 bases. CDR1 and CDR2 (germline): SGHNT, YYREEE (reference sequence). Trimming removed 4 bases from V and 6 bases from J, with 16 bases in between. The CDR3 runs 14 residues. CDR3 in DNA: TGTGCCAGCAGCATGGAGCATAGGGGCGATGGCTACACCTTC. Residues: CASSMEHRGDGYTF.

This sequence joins TRBV19 and TRBJ2-1, with 9 positions matching TRBD1. J gave up 2 bases and V 5 bases, and 7 bases lay outside the gene matches. This CDR3 region has 16 residues. Germline V gene lookup returns CDR1 LNHDA and CDR2 SQIVND (reference sequence). The CDR3: CASSPWTGETYNEQFF. The DNA of the CDR3 is TGTGCCAGTAGTCCGTGGACAGGGGAAACCTACAATGAGCAGTTCTTC.